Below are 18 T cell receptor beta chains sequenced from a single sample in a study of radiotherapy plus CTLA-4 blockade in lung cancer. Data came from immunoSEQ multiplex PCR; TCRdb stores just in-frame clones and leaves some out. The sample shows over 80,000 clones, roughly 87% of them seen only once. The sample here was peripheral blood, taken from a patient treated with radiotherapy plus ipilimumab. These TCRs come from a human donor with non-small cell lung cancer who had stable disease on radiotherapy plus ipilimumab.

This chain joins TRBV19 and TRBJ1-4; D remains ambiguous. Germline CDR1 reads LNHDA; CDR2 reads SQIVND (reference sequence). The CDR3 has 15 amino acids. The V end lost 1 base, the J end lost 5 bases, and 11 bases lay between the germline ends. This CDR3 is CASSIGPRPNEKLFF. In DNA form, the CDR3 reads TGTGCCAGTAGTATAGGACCAAGACCGAATGAAAAACTGTTTTTT.

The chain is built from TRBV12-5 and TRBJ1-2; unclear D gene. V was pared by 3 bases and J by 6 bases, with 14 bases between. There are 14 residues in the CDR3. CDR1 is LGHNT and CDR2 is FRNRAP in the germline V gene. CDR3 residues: CASGFALQIHGYTF. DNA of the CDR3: TGTGCTAGTGGTTTCGCCCTTCAGATCCATGGCTACACCTTC.

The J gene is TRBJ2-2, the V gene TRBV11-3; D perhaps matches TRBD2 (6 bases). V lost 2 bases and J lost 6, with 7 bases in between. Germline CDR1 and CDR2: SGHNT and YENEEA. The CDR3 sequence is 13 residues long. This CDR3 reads CASSLWEAGELFF. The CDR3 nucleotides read TGTGCCAGCAGCTTATGGGAGGCCGGGGAGCTGTTTTTT.

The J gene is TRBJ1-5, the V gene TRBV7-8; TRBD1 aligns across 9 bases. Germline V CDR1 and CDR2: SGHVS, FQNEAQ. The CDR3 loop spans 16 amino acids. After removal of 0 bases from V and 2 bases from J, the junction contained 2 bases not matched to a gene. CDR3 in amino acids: CASSLAQGAGNQPQHF. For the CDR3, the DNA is TGTGCCAGCAGCTTAGCACAGGGGGCTGGCAATCAGCCCCAGCATTTT.

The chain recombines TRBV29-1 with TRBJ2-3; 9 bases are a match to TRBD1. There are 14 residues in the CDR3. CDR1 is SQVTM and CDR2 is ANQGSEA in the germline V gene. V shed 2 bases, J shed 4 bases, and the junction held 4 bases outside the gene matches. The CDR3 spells CSVETGGGPDTQYF. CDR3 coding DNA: TGCAGCGTTGAAACAGGGGGCGGCCCAGATACGCAGTATTTT.

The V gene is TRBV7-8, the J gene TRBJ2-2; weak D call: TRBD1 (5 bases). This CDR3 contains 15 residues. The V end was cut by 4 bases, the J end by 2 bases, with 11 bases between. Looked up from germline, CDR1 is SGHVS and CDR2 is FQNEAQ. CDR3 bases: TGTGCCAGCAGCTCTTGGACACACAACACCGGGGAGCTGTTTTTT. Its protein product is CASSSWTHNTGELFF.

The CDR3 DNA follows: TGTGCCAGCAGCAAAGAAAAGCGGAACTACGAGCAGTACTTC. Residues: CASSKEKRNYEQYF. The V gene is TRBV21-1, the J gene TRBJ2-7; the table's D call TRBD2 went unverified against the DNA. TRBV21-1 is marked as a pseudogene. The CDR3 contains 14 residues.

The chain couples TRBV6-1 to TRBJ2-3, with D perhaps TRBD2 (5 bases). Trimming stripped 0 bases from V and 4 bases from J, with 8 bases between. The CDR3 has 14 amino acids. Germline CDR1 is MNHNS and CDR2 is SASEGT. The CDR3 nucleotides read TGTGCCAGCAGTGAAGCGACCGGGGCAGATACGCAGTATTTT. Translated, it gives CASSEATGADTQYF.

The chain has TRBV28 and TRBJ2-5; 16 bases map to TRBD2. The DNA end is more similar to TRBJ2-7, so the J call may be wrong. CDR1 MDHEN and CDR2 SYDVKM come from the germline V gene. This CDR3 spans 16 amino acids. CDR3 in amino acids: CASSLGLAGGDYEQYF. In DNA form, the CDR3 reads TGTGCCAGCAGTTTGGGACTAGCGGGAGGGGACTACGAGCAGTACTTC.

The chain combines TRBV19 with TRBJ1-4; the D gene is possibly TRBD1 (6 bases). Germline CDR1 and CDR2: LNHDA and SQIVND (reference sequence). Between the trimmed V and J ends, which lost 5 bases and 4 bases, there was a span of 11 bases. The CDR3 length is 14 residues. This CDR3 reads CASSQGRVNEKLFF. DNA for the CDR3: TGTGCCAGTAGTCAGGGGAGGGTTAATGAAAAACTGTTTTTT.

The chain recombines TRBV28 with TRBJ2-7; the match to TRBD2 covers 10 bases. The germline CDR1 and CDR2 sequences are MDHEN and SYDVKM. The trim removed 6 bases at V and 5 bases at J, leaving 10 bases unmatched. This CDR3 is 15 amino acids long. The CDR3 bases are TGTGCCAGCAGCTCGCCTAGCGGGAGAGCCCACGAGCAGTACTTC. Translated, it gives CASSSPSGRAHEQYF.

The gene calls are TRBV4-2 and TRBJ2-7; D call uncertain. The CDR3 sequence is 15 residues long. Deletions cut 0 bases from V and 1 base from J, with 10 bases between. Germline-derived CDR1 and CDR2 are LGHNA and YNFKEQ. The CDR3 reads CASSQDRSQSYEQYF. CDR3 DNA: TGTGCCAGCAGCCAAGATAGGAGCCAATCCTACGAGCAGTACTTC.

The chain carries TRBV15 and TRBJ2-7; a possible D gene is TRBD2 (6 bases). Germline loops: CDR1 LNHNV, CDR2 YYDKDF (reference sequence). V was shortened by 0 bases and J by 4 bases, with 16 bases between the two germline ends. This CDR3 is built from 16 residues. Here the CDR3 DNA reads TGTGCCACCAGCAGAGATGGGGGACTCACGTTGTACGAGCAGTACTTC. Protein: CATSRDGGLTLYEQYF.

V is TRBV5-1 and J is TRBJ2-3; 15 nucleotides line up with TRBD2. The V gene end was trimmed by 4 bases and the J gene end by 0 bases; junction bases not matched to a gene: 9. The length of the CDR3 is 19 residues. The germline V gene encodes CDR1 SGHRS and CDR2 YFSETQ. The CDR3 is CASSKGLAGGVSSTDTQYF. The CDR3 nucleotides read TGCGCCAGCAGCAAGGGACTAGCGGGGGGAGTTTCTAGCACAGATACGCAGTATTTT.

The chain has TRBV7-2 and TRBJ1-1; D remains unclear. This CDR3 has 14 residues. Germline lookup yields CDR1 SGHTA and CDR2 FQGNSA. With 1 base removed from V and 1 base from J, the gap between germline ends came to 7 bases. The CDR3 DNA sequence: TGTGCCAGCAGCTTAGGCCCACCGAACACTGAAGCTTTCTTT. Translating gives CASSLGPPNTEAFF.

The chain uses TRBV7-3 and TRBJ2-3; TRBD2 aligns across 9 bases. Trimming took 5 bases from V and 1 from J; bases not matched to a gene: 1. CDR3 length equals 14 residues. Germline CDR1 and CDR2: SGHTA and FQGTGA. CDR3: CASSKRGGTDTQYF. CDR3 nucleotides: TGTGCCAGCAGCAAGCGGGGGGGCACAGATACGCAGTATTTT. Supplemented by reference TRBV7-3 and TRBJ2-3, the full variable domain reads GAGVSQTPSNKVTEKGKYVELRCDPISGHTALYWYRQSLGQGPEFLIYFQGTGAADDSGLPNDRFFAVRPEGSVSTLKIQRTERGDSAVYLCASSKRGGTDTQYFGPGTRLTVL.

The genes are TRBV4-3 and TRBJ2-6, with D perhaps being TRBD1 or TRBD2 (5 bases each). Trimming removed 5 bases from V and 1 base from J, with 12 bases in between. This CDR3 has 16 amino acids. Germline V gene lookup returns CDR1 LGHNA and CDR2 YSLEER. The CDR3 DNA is TGCGCCAGCAGCGCAAGGGGAGTATCTGGGGCCAACGTCCTGACTTTC. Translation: CASSARGVSGANVLTF.

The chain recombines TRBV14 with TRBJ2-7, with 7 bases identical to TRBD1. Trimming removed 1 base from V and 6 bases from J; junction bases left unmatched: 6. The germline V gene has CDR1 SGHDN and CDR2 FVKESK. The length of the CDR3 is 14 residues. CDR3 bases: TGTGCCAGCAGCCAAGGCAGGGGGAGTTTCGAGCAGTACTTC. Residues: CASSQGRGSFEQYF.